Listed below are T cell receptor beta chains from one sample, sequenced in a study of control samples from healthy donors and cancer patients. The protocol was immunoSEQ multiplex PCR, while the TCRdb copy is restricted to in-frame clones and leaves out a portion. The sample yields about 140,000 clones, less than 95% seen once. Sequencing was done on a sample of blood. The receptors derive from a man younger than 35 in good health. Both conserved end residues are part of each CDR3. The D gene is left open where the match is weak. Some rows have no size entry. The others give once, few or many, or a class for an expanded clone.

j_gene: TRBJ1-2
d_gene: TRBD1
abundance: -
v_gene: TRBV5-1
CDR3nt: TGCGCCAGCAGCTCTTCGACAGGGTATATTCTCTATGGCTACACCTTC
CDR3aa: CASSSSTGYILYGYTF

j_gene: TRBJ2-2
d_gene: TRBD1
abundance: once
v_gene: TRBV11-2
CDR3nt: TGTGCCAGCAGCCGCCGGAGACAGGGTGGCGGGGAGCTGTTTTTT
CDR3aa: CASSRRRQGGGELFF

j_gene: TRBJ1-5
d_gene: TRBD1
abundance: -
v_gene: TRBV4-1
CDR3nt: TGCGCCAGCAGCCCCGCCCCCGGGACAGGCAGAAATCAGCCCCAGCATTTT
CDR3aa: CASSPAPGTGRNQPQHF

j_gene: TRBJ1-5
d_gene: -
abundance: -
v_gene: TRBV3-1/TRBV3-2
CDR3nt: TGTGCCAGCAGCCTGGGTGATCAGCCCCAGCATTTT
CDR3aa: CASSLGDQPQHF

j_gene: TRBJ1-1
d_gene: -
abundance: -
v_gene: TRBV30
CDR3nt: TGTGCCTGGGGATACAGGGTCACTGAAGCTTTCTTT
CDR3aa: CAWGYRVTEAFF

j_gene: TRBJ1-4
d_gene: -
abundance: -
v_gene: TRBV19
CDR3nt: TGTGCCAGTAGTATAGTCGGGACGCTAGATGAAAAACTGTTTTTT
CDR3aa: CASSIVGTLDEKLFF

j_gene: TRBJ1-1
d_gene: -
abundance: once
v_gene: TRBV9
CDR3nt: TGTGCCAGCAGCGTAGGTCCCGGGAGGGAGAGTATGAACACTGAAGCTTTCTTT
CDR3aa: CASSVGPGRESMNTEAFF

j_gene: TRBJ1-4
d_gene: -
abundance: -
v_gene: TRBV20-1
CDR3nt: TGCAGTGCTAGTCATCTGGGAGGGAATAATGAAAAACTGTTTTTT
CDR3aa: CSASHLGGNNEKLFF

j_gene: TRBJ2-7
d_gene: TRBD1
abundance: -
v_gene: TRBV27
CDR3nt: TGTGCCAGCGGCCGGGACAGATCCTACGAGCAGTACTTC
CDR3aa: CASGRDRSYEQYF

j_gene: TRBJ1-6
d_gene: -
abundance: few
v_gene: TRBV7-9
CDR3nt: TGTGCCAGCAGCGATACAGCCGGGACGGGGGTTTCACCCCTCCACTTT
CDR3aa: CASSDTAGTGVSPLHF

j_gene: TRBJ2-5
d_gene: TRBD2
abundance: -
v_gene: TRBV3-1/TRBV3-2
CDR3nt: TGTGCCAGCAGTGGGTTTCTCGAAGTAGGGACTAGCGGGGCGGAGACCCAGTACTTC
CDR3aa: CASSGFLEVGTSGAETQYF

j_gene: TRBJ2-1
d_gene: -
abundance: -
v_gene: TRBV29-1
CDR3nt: TGCAGCGCCACAGGGATGAGCTCCTACAATGAGCAGTTCTTC
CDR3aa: CSATGMSSYNEQFF

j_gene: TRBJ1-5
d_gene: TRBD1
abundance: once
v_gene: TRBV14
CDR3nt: TGTGCCAGCAGCCAGACAGGGGGCAATCAGCCCCAGCATTTT
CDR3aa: CASSQTGGNQPQHF

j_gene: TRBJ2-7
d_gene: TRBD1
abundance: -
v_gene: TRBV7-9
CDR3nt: TGTGCCAGCAGCTACGAGCCGGGACAGTCGCGGGAGCAGTACTTC
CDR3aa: CASSYEPGQSREQYF

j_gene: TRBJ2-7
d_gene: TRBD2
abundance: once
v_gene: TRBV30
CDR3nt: TGTGCCTGGAGTGCCAAACCCGGGACTAGCGGGGGGCACTCCTACGAGCAGTACTTC
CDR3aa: CAWSAKPGTSGGHSYEQYF

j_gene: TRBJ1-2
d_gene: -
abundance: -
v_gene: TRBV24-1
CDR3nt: TGTGCCACCAGTGATTTTGTCGGGAATGGCTACACCTTC
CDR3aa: CATSDFVGNGYTF

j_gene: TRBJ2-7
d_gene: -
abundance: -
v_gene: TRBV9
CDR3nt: TGTGCCAGCAGCGTAGAGGGGAAGAGCTCCTACGAGCAGTACTTC
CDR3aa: CASSVEGKSSYEQYF

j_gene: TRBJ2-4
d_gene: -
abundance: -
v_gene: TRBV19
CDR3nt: TGTGCCAGTAAAGGGGGGGCCAAAAACATTCAGTACTTC
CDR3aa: CASKGGAKNIQYF

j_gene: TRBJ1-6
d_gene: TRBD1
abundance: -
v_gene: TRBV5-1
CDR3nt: TGCGCCAGCAGCCAGGGACAGGGCGGCTCACCCCTCCACTTT
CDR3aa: CASSQGQGGSPLHF

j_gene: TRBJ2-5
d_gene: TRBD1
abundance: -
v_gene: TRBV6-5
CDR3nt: TGTGCCACCGGGGACAGCCAAGAGACCCAGTACTTC
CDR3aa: CATGDSQETQYF

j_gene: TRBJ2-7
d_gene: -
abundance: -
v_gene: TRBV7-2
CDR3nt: TGTGCCAGCAGCTTTGCAGGGCCCTACGAGCAGTACTTC
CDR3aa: CASSFAGPYEQYF

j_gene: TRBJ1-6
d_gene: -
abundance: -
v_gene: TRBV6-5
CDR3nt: TGTGCCAGCAGCGATGGCGTCTGGACCCTCCACTTT
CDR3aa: CASSDGVWTLHF

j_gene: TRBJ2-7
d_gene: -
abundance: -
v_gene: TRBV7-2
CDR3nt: TGTGCCAGCAGCGGGTACTGGGGATACGAGCAGTACTTC
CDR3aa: CASSGYWGYEQYF

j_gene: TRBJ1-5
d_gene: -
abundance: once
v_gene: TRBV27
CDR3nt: TGTGCCAGCAGTTTATCTAACAATCAGCCCCAGCATTTT
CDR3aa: CASSLSNNQPQHF

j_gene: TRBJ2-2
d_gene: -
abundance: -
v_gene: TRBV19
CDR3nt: TGTGCCAGTAGTATTTCCGCAGGGGGGACCACCGGGGAGCTGTTTTTT
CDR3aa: CASSISAGGTTGELFF

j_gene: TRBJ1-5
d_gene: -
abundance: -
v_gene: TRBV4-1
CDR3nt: TGCGCCAGCAGCCAAGAAGTCGGTATGGCCCAGCATTTT
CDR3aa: CASSQEVGMAQHF

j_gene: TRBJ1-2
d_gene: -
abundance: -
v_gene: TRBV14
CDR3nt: TGTGCCAGCAGCCCCCTCCAGGGGAACTATGGCTACACCTTC
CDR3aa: CASSPLQGNYGYTF

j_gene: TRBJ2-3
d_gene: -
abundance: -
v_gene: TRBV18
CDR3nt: TGTGCCAGCTCACCACGGCGACAGGCCAGCACAGATACGCAGTATTTT
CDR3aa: CASSPRRQASTDTQYF

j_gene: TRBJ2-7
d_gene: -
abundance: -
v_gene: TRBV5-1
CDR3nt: TGCGCCAGCAGCCCGGACCCCCCCGGCTCCTACGAGCAGTACTTC
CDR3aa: CASSPDPPGSYEQYF

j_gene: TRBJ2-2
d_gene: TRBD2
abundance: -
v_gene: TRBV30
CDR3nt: TGTGCCTGGAGCCTCGGGACTAGCCGAGGGGAGCTGTTTTTT
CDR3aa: CAWSLGTSRGELFF

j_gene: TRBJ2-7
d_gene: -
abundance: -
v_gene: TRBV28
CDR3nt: TGTGCCAGCTCCTCCCAGGGGGGGGCTCGGGAGCAGTACTTC
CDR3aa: CASSSQGGAREQYF

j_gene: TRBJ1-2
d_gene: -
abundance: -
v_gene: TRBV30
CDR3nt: TGTGCCTGGAGTACCGGGCAGGGTGGCTACACCTTC
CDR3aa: CAWSTGQGGYTF

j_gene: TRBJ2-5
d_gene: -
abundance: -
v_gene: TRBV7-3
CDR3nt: TGTGCCAGCAGCCCCCTGGTTGGGGAGACCCAGTACTTC
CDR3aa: CASSPLVGETQYF

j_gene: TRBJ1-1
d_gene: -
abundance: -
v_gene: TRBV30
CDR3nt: TGTGCCTGGAGCCTTCCGGGGGCAGGTAAAGCTTTCTTT
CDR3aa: CAWSLPGAGKAFF

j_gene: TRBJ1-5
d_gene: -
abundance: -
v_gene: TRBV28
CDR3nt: TGTGCCAGCAGTGGGGCCCAGGGCATAAATCAGCCCCAGCATTTT
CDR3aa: CASSGAQGINQPQHF

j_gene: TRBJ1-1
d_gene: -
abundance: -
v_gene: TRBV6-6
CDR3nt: TGTGCCAGCTTATTTGGAGGGAGAGGTGAAGCTTTCTTT
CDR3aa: CASLFGGRGEAFF

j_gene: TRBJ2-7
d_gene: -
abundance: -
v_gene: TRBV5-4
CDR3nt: TGTGCCAGCAGCTTGGGTTTAGGGCAGAACTCCTACGAGCAGTACTTC
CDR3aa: CASSLGLGQNSYEQYF

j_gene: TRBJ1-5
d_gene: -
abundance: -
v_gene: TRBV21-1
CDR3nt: TGTGCCAGCCCGCAGGGACCCGTGTTTCAGCCCCAGCATTTT
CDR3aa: CASPQGPVFQPQHF

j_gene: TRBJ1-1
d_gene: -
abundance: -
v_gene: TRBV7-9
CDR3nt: TGTGCCAGCAGCTTATTTGGGGGTGAAGCTTTCTTT
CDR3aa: CASSLFGGEAFF

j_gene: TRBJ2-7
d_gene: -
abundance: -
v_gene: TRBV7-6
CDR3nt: TGTGCCAGCAGCTTAGGCCCAGTTAGCGGCACCTACGAGCAGTACTTC
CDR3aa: CASSLGPVSGTYEQYF

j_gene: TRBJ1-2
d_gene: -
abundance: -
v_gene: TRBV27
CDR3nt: TGTGCCAGCAGTTTATCCGAGGGCTATGGCTACACCTTC
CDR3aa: CASSLSEGYGYTF

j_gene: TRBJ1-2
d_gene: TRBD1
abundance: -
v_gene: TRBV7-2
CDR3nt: TGTGCCAGCAGCTTAATCACAGGGGGCGCTGACTATGGCTACACCTTC
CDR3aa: CASSLITGGADYGYTF

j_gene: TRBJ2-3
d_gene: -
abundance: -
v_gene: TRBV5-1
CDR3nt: TGCGCCAGCAGCTTTCTGGGACTCAGCACAGATACGCAGTATTTT
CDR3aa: CASSFLGLSTDTQYF

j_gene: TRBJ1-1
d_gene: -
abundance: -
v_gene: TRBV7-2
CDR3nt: TGTGCCAGCAGCTTAGCAGGAAACGCAATGAACACTGAAGCTTTCTTT
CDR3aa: CASSLAGNAMNTEAFF

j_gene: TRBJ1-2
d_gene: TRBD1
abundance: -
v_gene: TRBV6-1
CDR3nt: TGTGCCAGCAGTGAAAGGGGGCTTATGTTAGGCTACACCTTC
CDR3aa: CASSERGLMLGYTF

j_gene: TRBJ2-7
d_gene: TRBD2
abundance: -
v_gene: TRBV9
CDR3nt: TGTGCCAGCAGCGTAGCCGGGACTAGCGCCTACGAGCAGTACTTC
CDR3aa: CASSVAGTSAYEQYF